A selection of T cell receptor beta chains follows, all from one sample in a study of HIV-infected children after antiretroviral therapy interruption. Each CDR3 protein gets one entry after TCRdb re-called the 3' RACE reads with MiXCR. Among some 90,000 distinct CDR3 sequences, under 8% were seen once, and the ten largest hold about 1.1%. Source: CD45RA+ CD4+ T cells from PBMCs, pooled from several time points, taken from a donor given antiretroviral therapy, either interrupted or continuous. Receptor source: a pool of human donors with HIV. CDR3s include the opening cysteine and the closing phenylalanine or tryptophan.

V gene,J gene,CDR3 length,CDR3 protein
TRBV3-1,TRBJ2-7,13,CASSQYETRKQYF
TRBV28,TRBJ1-4,15,CASSSAGGGVQKLFF
TRBV10-3,TRBJ1-1,14,CATSAGTGRAEAFF
TRBV7-6,TRBJ2-2,14,CASSPSGGPGELFF
TRBV25-1,TRBJ1-1,13,CASIEGARTEAFF
TRBV20-1,TRBJ2-7,15,CSARKDRAESYEQYF
TRBV12-3/TRBV12-4,TRBJ2-1,15,CASRVRTASYNEQFF
TRBV5-1,TRBJ2-5,15,CASSRSTGLGETQYF
TRBV2,TRBJ1-5,14,CASSGRVDNQPQHF
TRBV21-1,TRBJ2-7,15,CASSKAPLYYYEQYF
TRBV5-1,TRBJ2-1,16,CASSLLPGGAGNEQFF
TRBV20-1,TRBJ1-1,14,CRARQVESNTEAFF
TRBV7-2,TRBJ1-5,15,CASSPRSGGSQPQHF
TRBV5-4,TRBJ2-1,14,CASTGGQGGNEQFF
TRBV20-1,TRBJ2-1,12,CSARGGGGEQFF
TRBV5-1,TRBJ2-5,14,CASSKDSRGETQYF
TRBV19,TRBJ1-1,15,CASSPLDRVSTEAFF
TRBV18,TRBJ1-1,11,CASSPNTEAFF
TRBV5-1,TRBJ1-6,15,CASSLDGQGNSPLHF
TRBV27,TRBJ1-2,12,CASSPRQGGYTF
TRBV5-1,TRBJ2-1,15,CASSMPSGDYNEQFF
TRBV19,TRBJ2-1,15,CASSITVSSYNEQFF
TRBV12-3/TRBV12-4,TRBJ2-5,15,CASSFGGREVRTQYF
TRBV10-3,TRBJ2-7,13,CAISVGLSYEQYF
TRBV7-9,TRBJ1-1,15,CASSLVLGAPQGAFF
TRBV10-2,TRBJ2-1,14,CASSDSPRGNEQFF
TRBV12-3/TRBV12-4,TRBJ2-7,13,CASTLSRDSVRYF
TRBV14,TRBJ2-2,16,CASSQGTSGTTGELFF